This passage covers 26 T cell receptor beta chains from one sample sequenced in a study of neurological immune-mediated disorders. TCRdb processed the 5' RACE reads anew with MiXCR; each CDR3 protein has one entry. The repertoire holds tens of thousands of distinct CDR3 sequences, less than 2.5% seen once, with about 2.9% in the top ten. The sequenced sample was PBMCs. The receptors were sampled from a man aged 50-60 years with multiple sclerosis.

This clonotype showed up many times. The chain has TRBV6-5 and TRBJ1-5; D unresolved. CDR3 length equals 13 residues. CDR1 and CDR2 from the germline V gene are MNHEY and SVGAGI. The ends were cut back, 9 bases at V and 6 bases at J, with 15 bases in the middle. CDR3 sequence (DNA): TGTGCCAGTAACCCCCACTGGGGTCAGCCCCAGCATTTT. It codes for CASNPHWGQPQHF.

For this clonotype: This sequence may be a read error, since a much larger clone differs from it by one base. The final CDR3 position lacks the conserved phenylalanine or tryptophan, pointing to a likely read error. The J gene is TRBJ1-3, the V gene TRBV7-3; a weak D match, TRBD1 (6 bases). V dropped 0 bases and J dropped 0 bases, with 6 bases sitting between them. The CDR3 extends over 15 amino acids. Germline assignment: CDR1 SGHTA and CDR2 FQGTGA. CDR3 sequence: CASSLTGGSGNTIYC. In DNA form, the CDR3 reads TGTGCCAGCAGCTTAACAGGGGGCTCTGGAAACACCATATATTGT.

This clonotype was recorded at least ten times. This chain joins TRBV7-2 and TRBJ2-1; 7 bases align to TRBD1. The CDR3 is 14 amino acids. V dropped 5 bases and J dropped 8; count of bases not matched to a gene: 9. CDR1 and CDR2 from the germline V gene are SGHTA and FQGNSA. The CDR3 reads CASSPGGSEHEQFF. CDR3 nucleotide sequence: TGTGCCAGCAGCCCAGGGGGTAGCGAGCATGAGCAGTTCTTC.

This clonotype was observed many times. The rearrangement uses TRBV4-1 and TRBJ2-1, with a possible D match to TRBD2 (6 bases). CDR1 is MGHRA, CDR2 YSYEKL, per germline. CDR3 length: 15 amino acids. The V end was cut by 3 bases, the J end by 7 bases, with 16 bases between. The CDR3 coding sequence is TGCGCCAGCAGCCACGACGGGGTAGGGAGGAATGAGCAGTTCTTC. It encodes CASSHDGVGRNEQFF.

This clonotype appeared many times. Written as DNA, the CDR3 is TGCGCCAGCAGCTGGGGGTCCCAAGAGACCCAGTACTTC. Protein: CASSWGSQETQYF. The V and J genes are TRBV5-1 and TRBJ2-5; D might be TRBD1 or TRBD2, each matching 5 bases. The CDR3 runs to 13 residues. V lost 3 bases to trimming and J lost 1 base, with 7 bases between them. Looked up from germline, CDR1 is SGHRS and CDR2 is YFSETQ.

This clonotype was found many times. DNA of the CDR3: TGTGCCAGCAGCTTCAGGGGGCCTGGGGCCAACGTCCTGACTTTC. It encodes CASSFRGPGANVLTF. The chain uses TRBV5-6 and TRBJ2-6; 8 nucleotides match TRBD1. Germline CDR1 SGHDT, CDR2 YYEEEE. The CDR3 sequence is 15 residues long. The V and J ends lost 2 bases and 2 bases, in that order; junction bases with no gene match: 0.

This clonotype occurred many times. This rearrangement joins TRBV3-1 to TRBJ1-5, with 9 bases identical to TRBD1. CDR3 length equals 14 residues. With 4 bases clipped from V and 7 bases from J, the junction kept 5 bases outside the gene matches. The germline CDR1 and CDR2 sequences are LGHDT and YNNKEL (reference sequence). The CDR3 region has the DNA TGTGCCAGCAGCCCCGACAGGGGGAAGCAGCCCCAGCATTTT. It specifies CASSPDRGKQPQHF.

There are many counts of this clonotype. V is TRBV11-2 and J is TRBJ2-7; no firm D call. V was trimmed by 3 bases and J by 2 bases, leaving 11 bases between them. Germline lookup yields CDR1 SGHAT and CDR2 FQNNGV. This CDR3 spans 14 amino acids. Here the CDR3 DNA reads TGTGCCAGCAGCTTTAAATCAGGCACCTACGAGCAGTACTTC. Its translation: CASSFKSGTYEQYF.

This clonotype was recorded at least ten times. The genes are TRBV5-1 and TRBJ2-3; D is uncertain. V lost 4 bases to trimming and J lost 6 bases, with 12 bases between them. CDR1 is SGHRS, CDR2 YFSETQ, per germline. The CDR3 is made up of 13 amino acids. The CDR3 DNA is TGCGCCAGCAGCACCACCGGAGCGGATACGCAGTATTTT. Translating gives CASSTTGADTQYF.

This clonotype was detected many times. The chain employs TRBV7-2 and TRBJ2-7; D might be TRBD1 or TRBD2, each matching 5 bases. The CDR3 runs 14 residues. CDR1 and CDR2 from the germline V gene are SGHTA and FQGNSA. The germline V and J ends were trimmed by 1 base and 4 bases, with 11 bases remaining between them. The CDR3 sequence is CASSLGGAVYEQYF. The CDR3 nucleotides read TGTGCCAGCAGCTTAGGAGGGGCAGTTTACGAGCAGTACTTC.

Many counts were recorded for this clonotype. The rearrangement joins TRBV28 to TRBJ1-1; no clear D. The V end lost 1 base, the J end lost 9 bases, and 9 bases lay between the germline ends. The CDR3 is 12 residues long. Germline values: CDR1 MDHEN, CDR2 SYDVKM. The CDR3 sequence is CASSLLGSQAFF. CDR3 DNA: TGTGCCAGCAGTTTATTAGGGAGCCAAGCTTTCTTT.

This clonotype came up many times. The CDR3 DNA sequence: TGCAGTGCTCCCTGGCAGGGGAGTGAAAAACTGTTTTTT. Its translation: CSAPWQGSEKLFF. The chain combines TRBV20-1 with TRBJ1-4; possible D gene TRBD1, 6 bases. Trimming removed 5 bases from V and 7 bases from J, with 14 bases in between. The CDR3 has 13 residues. Germline V lookup: CDR1 DFQATT, CDR2 SNEGSKA (reference sequence).

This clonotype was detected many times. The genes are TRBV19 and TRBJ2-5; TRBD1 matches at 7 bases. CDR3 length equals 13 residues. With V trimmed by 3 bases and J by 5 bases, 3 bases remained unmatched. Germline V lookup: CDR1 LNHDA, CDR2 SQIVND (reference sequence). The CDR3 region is CASSILQGETQYF. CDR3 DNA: TGTGCCAGTAGTATCCTACAGGGGGAGACCCAGTACTTC.

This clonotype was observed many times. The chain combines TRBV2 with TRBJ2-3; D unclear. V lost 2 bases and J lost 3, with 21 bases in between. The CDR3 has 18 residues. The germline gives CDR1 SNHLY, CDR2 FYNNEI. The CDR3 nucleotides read TGTGCCAGCAGTGAACTTGCGACGTTCGCCCTGGGGACAGATACGCAGTATTTT. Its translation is CASSELATFALGTDTQYF.

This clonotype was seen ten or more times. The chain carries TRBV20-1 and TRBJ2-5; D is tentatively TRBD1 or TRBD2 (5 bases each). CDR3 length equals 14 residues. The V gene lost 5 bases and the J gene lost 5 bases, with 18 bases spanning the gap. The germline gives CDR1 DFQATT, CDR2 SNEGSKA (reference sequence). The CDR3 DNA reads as TGCAGTGCTCGGAGTGGGGGATCAAGGGAGACCCAGTACTTC. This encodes CSARSGGSRETQYF.

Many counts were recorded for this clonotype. This CDR3 reads CASSPPTRNNYGYTF. The CDR3 region has the DNA TGTGCCAGCTCACCACCGACAAGGAATAACTATGGCTACACCTTC. J is TRBJ1-2 and V is TRBV18; no definite D call. This CDR3 is 15 amino acids long. Trimming took off 0 bases at V and 1 base at J, with 9 bases between the two ends. Germline CDR1 and CDR2: KGHSH and LQKENI.

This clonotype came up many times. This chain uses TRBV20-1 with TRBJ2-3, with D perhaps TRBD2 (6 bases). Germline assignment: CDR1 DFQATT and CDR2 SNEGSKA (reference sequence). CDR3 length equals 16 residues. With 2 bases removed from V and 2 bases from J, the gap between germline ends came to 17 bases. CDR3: CSARNYMAGHTDTQYF. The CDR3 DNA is TGCAGTGCTAGAAATTATATGGCGGGGCACACAGATACGCAGTATTTT.

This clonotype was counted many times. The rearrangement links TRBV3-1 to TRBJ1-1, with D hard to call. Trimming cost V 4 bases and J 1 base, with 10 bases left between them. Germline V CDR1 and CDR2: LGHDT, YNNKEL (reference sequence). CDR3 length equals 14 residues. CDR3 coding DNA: TGTGCCAGCAGCCCCCTCGGGAGGAACACTGAAGCTTTCTTT. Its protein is CASSPLGRNTEAFF.

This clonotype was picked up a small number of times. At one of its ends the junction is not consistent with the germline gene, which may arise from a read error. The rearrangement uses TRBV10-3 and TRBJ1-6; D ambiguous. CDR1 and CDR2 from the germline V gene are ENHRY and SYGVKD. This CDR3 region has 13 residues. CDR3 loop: CAITEADYSTLNF. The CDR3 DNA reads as TGTGCCATCACCGAGGCTGACTATTCAACCCTCAACTTT.

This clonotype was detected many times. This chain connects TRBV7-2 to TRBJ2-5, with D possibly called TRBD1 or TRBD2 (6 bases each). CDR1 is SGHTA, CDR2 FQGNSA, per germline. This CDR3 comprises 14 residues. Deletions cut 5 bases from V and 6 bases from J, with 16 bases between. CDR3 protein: CASSGDTTRKTQYF. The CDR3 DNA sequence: TGTGCCAGCAGCGGGGACACGACTAGAAAGACCCAGTACTTC.

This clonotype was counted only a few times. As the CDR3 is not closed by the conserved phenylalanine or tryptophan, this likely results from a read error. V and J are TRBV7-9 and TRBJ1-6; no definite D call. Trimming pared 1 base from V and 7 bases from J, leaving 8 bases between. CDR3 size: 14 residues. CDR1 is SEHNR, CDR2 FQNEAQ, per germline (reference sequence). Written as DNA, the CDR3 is TGTGCCAGCAGCTTAGAAATTCAAAATTCACCCCTCCACAAT. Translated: CASSLEIQNSPLHN.

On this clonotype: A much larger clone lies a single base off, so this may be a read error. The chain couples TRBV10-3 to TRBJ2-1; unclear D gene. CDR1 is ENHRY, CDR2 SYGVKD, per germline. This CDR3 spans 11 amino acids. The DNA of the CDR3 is TGTGACAGTACAGAGTACAATGAGCAGTTCTTC. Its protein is CDSTEYNEQFF.

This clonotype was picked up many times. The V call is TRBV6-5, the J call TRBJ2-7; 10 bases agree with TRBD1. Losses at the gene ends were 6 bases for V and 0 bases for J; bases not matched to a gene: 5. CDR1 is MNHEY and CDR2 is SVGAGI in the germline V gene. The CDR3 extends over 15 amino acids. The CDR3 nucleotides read TGTGCCAGCAGACCGGGACAGGGGTCCTCCTACGAGCAGTACTTC. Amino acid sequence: CASRPGQGSSYEQYF.

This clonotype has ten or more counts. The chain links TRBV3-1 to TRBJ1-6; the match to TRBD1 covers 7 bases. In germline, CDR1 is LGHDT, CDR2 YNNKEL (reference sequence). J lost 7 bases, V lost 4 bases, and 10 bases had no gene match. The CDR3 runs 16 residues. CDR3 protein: CASSPRTGFSNSPLHF. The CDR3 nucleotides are TGTGCCAGCAGCCCTCGGACAGGTTTTAGCAATTCACCCCTCCACTTT. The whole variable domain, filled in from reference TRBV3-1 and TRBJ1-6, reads DTAVSQTPKYLVTQMGNDKSIKCEQNLGHDTMYWYKQDSKKFLKIMFSYNNKELIINETVPNRFSPKSPDKAHLNLHINSLELGDSAVYFCASSPRTGFSNSPLHFGNGTRLTVT.

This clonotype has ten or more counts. The CDR3 spells CASIPRWNPYNEQFF. The DNA of the CDR3 is TGTGCCAGCATTCCCAGGTGGAACCCCTACAATGAGCAGTTCTTC. This chain connects TRBV7-9 to TRBJ2-1; D remains unclear. Germline lookup yields CDR1 SEHNR and CDR2 FQNEAQ (reference sequence). Between the trimmed V and J ends, which lost 7 bases and 2 bases, there was a span of 15 bases. The CDR3 is 15 residues long.

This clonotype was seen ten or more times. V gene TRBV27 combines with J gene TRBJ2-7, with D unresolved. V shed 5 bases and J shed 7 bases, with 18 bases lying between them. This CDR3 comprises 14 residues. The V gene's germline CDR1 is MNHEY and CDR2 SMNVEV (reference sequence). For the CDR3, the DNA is TGTGCCAGCAGTCCCAGCCCAGACATGTTTGAGCAGTACTTC. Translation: CASSPSPDMFEQYF.